These 15 T cell receptor beta chains share one sample of origin, sequenced in a study of T cells in Graves' hyperthyroidism and ophthalmopathy. The source material, RNA transcripts, was used to amplify TCR beta CDR3 regions. HTBI primers were the set used in a first-round RT-PCR of the TCR CDR3. TCRdb re-called the multiplex PCR reads with MiXCR, one entry per CDR3 protein. The sample includes approximately 870,000 distinct CDR3 sequences, over 35% of them seen just once. The sample consisted of blood. Source of these receptors: a man aged 18 to 29 with Graves' hyperthyroidism.

This clonotype was seen ten or more times. The rearrangement links TRBV5-1 to TRBJ1-1; 7 nucleotides match TRBD1. The ends lost 4 bases at V and 0 bases at J; junction bases unmatched: 3. The length of the CDR3 is 14 residues. Germline-derived CDR1 and CDR2 are SGHRS and YFSETQ. The CDR3 region is CASSGDRLNTEAFF. DNA for the CDR3: TGCGCCAGCAGCGGGGACAGACTGAACACTGAAGCTTTCTTT.

This clonotype was found a few times. In DNA, the CDR3 is TGTGCCAGCAGTTACCGGTCCCTAAGGGCTGGCTACACCTTC. It translates to CASSYRSLRAGYTF. This rearrangement joins TRBV2 to TRBJ1-2, with unresolved D. Per the germline V gene, CDR1 is SNHLY and CDR2 is FYNNEI. V dropped 5 bases and J dropped 7 bases, with 17 bases sitting between them. The CDR3 runs to 14 residues.

In its sample, this clonotype was seen a few times. The rearrangement joins TRBV24-1 to TRBJ1-1; D is unclear. This CDR3 is built from 13 residues. CDR1 is KGHDR and CDR2 is SFDVKD in the germline V gene. Trimming stripped 11 bases from V and 0 bases from J, with 12 bases between. The DNA for the CDR3 is TGTGCCAGCAGCACGGCAGTGAACACTGAAGCTTTCTTT. It specifies CASSTAVNTEAFF.

V gene TRBV24-1 combines with J gene TRBJ2-6; D unclear. V shed 5 bases and J shed 4 bases, with 8 bases lying between them. From germline, CDR1 is KGHDR and CDR2 SFDVKD. The CDR3 length is 14 residues. DNA for the CDR3: TGTGCCACCAGTGGCCAAGTAGGGGCCAACGTCCTGACTTTC. Translating gives CATSGQVGANVLTF.

The chain uses TRBV7-2 and TRBJ2-2; D is possibly TRBD2 (5 bases). Trimming shortened V by 1 base and J by 6 bases, and 18 bases separated the two germline ends. Germline CDR1 is SGHTA and CDR2 is FQGNSA. CDR3 length: 17 amino acids. The DNA for the CDR3 is TGTGCCAGCAGCTTAGGTCATGGCACGATGGGAGCCGGGGAGCTGTTTTTT. It is translated as CASSLGHGTMGAGELFF.

This clonotype was recorded many times. The chain employs TRBV7-9 and TRBJ2-2; D remains unclear. This CDR3 is built from 15 residues. Trimming stripped 2 bases from V and 5 bases from J, with 12 bases between. Germline V gene data show CDR1 as SEHNR and CDR2 as FQNEAQ (reference sequence). This chain's CDR3 is CASSLSTVGTGELFF. Here the CDR3 DNA reads TGTGCCAGCAGCTTAAGTACAGTCGGGACCGGGGAGCTGTTTTTT.

The V and J genes are TRBV20-1 and TRBJ1-4; TRBD1 matches at 7 bases. V dropped 3 bases and J dropped 8; count of bases not matched to a gene: 9. This CDR3 is built from 14 residues. Germline CDR1 reads DFQATT; CDR2 reads SNEGSKA (reference sequence). CDR3 in DNA: TGCAGTGCTAGGTCAGACAGGGATCGCGAAAAACTGTTTTTT. Translating gives CSARSDRDREKLFF.

The rearrangement joins TRBV25-1 to TRBJ2-5, with 9 bases that match TRBD2. Germline trimming cut 5 bases from V and 4 bases from J; bases unmatched to any gene: 8. The CDR3 has 15 residues. CDR1 and CDR2 (germline): MGHDK, SYGVNS. The CDR3 protein is CASSPWSSGVETQYF. The DNA for the CDR3 is TGTGCCAGCAGTCCCTGGTCTAGCGGGGTAGAGACCCAGTACTTC.

This clonotype was found once. A much larger clone differs by one base, so this may be a read error. The chain recombines TRBV20-1 with TRBJ1-2; 9 bases align to TRBD1. Germline loops: CDR1 DFQATT, CDR2 SNEGSKA (reference sequence). The CDR3 is 12 amino acids. In DNA form, the CDR3 reads TGCAGTGCAACCGGGACAGGGAATGGCTCCACCTTC. It specifies CSATGTGNGSTF.

This clonotype was counted at least ten times. The chain recombines TRBV20-1 with TRBJ1-3; D not certain. This CDR3 contains 14 residues. Per the germline V gene, CDR1 is DFQATT and CDR2 is SNEGSKA (reference sequence). V lost 3 bases and J lost 2, with 11 bases in between. CDR3 in DNA: TGCAGTGCTAGCCCGAGAGGGACTGGAAACACCATATATTTT. This translates into CSASPRGTGNTIYF.

The chain is built from TRBV2 and TRBJ2-5; TRBD2 matches 10 bases. There are 14 residues in the CDR3. Germline CDR1 reads SNHLY; CDR2 reads FYNNEI. V was pared by 7 bases and J by 5 bases, with 7 bases of the junction left unmatched. The CDR3 coding sequence is TGTGCCAGCAATACCGGGACTAGCGCCGAGACCCAGTACTTC. Protein product: CASNTGTSAETQYF. Full variable domain (rest looked up from reference TRBV2 and TRBJ2-5): EPEVTQTPSHQVTQMGQEVILRCVPISNHLYFYWYRQILGQKVEFLVSFYNNEISEKSEIFDDQFSVERPDGSNFTLKIRSTKLEDSAMYFCASNTGTSAETQYFGPGTRLLVL.

This chain uses TRBV4-1 with TRBJ2-5, with 8 bases identical to TRBD2. This CDR3 spans 19 amino acids. Germline CDR1 MGHRA, CDR2 YSYEKL. Germline trimming cut 0 bases from V and 4 bases from J; bases unmatched to any gene: 16. The DNA of the CDR3 is TGCGCCAGCAGCCAAGAAGGAGACGGAAGCGGGAGTTTCGGAGAGACCCAGTACTTC. This gives the protein CASSQEGDGSGSFGETQYF.

This clonotype was counted at least ten times. The V gene is TRBV9, the J gene TRBJ1-1; D might be TRBD1 (6 bases). The germline V gene has CDR1 SGDLS and CDR2 YYNGEE. Trimming removed 4 bases at V and 5 bases at J, with 12 bases between. The CDR3 covers 13 residues. The CDR3 is CASSQGGGTEAFF. DNA for the CDR3: TGTGCCAGCAGCCAAGGGGGTGGTACTGAAGCTTTCTTT.

DNA of the CDR3: TGTGCCAGCAGTGAAGGGTACGGGGAGTATCAGCCCCAGCATTTT. As protein: CASSEGYGEYQPQHF. V gene TRBV2 combines with J gene TRBJ1-5, with D unclear. Per germline, CDR1 SNHLY and CDR2 FYNNEI. The V and J ends lost 1 base and 5 bases respectively, with 12 bases between them. The CDR3 runs to 15 residues.

This clonotype was observed a few times. This chain links TRBV7-9 with TRBJ1-2; 7 positions match TRBD1. In germline, CDR1 is SEHNR, CDR2 FQNEAQ (reference sequence). With V trimmed by 5 bases and J by 2 bases, 11 bases remained unmatched. CDR3 length: 16 residues. The CDR3 sequence is CASSPGQEGFNYGYTF. CDR3 coding DNA: TGTGCCAGCAGCCCAGGACAGGAGGGCTTCAACTATGGCTACACCTTC. Full variable domain (outside the CDR3, taken from reference TRBV7-9 and TRBJ1-2): DTGVSQNPRHKITKRGQNVTFRCDPISEHNRLYWYRQTLGQGPEFLTYFQNEAQLEKSRLLSDRFSAERPKGSFSTLEIQRTEQGDSAMYLCASSPGQEGFNYGYTFGSGTRLTVV.